This TCR beta chain is drawn from a study of human T cells and chemical hapten exposure. Study-level background: Doses of diphenylcyclopropenone went to the patients' scalps weekly throughout the roughly 22-week study. Patch tests applied 0.01% DPC to the upper back, read at 6 days. General observations from the study: Against controls, expanded TCRs gave rise to significantly more large CDR3 similarity clusters.

Germline CDR1 and CDR2: SGHTA and FQGNSA. The CDR3 covers 12 residues. Trimming cost V 5 bases and J 10 bases, with 12 bases left between them. This clonotype has just a few counts. Its cognate antigen is unknown. Using its own MiXCR run on the RACE reads, TCRdb lists one record per CDR3 protein. Among about 120,000 distinct CDR3 sequences listed, roughly 15% were seen once. Stated time point: patch test 1, 2 weeks after DPC sensitization. Noted treatment: therapeutic diphenylcyclopropenone sensitization with weekly scalp DPC. This clonotype was obtained from a young man with alopecia areata. Some clones in this sample may be carry-over from other donors' samples. The V gene is TRBV7-2, the J gene TRBJ2-1; D not certain. The source material was whole blood, sampled in connection with sensitization to the hapten diphenylcyclopropenone (DPC). CDR3 region: CASSQTSREQFF. The CDR3 nucleotides read TGTGCCAGCAGCCAAACCTCGCGGGAGCAGTTCTTC.